A selection of T cell receptor beta chains follows, all from one sample in a study of T cell responses to AZD1222 COVID-19 vaccine. Here immunoSEQ multiplex PCR was the method, and the copy in TCRdb shows in-frame clones only, minus some. The sample gives about 150,000 clones, approximately 91% of which show up once; 5.5% to 8% is in the top ten. The sequencing here drew on peripheral blood, taken after recovery from COVID-19. The receptors originated from an adult who had recovered from COVID-19. Each CDR3 is given with its conserved first and last residue. A D gene is named only where the DNA matches it firmly. Clone sizes are given selectively: once, few, many, or a class where the clone is expanded.

d_call,j_call,v_call,clone_size,cdr3_aa,cdr3_nt
TRBD1,TRBJ2-2,TRBV11-3,.,CASSGQTGLTGELFF,TGTGCCAGCAGCGGACAGACAGGGTTAACCGGGGAGCTGTTTTTT
.,TRBJ1-5,TRBV7-9,.,CASSSSTGDQPQHF,TGTGCCAGCAGCTCGTCGACAGGCGATCAGCCCCAGCATTTT
.,TRBJ1-4,TRBV2,.,CASSEGTHNEKLFF,TGTGCCAGCAGTGAAGGGACACATAATGAAAAACTGTTTTTT
.,TRBJ1-1,TRBV10-3,.,CAISERGGEYTEAFF,TGTGCCATCAGTGAGAGGGGTGGGGAGTACACTGAAGCTTTCTTT
.,TRBJ2-3,TRBV7-2,.,CASSLRGLSGRLTDTQYF,TGTGCCAGCAGCCTCCGAGGTTTGAGCGGGCGTCTCACAGATACGCAGTATTTT
TRBD2,TRBJ2-1,TRBV28,.,CASSRLAGGPYNEQFF,TGTGCCAGCAGTCGACTAGCGGGAGGCCCATACAATGAGCAGTTCTTC
TRBD1,TRBJ1-2,TRBV28,.,CASLPAADRGLGYTF,TGTGCCAGCCTACCAGCCGCGGACAGGGGGCTGGGCTACACCTTC
TRBD1,TRBJ1-2,TRBV7-9,once,CASSSTQGAINYGYTF,TGTGCCAGCAGCTCAACACAGGGGGCGATTAACTATGGCTACACCTTC
TRBD1,TRBJ2-3,TRBV20-1,.,CSAIDRVRGADTQYF,TGCAGTGCTATTGACAGGGTGAGAGGGGCAGATACGCAGTATTTT
.,TRBJ2-5,TRBV7-2,.,CASSLSPGKETQYF,TGTGCCAGCAGCTTATCCCCAGGAAAAGAGACCCAGTACTTC
TRBD1,TRBJ2-2,TRBV19,.,CATTTGGGLGELFF,TGTGCCACCACGACAGGGGGCGGGCTCGGGGAGCTGTTTTTT